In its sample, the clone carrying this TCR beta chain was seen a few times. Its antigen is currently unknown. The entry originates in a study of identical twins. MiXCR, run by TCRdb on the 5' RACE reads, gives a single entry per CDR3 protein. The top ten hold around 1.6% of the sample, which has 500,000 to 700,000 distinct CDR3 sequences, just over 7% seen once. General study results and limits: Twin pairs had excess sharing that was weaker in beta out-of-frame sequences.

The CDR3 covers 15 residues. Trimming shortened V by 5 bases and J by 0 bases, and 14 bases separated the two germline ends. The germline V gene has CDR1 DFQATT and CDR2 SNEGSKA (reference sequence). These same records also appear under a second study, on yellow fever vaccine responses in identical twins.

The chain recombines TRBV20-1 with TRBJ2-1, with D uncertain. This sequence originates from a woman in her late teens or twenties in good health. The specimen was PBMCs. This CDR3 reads CSAEPHSSSYNEQFF. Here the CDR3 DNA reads TGCAGTGCTGAGCCCCACAGTAGCTCCTACAATGAGCAGTTCTTC.